This T cell receptor beta chain derives from a study of T cell responses to AZD1222 COVID-19 vaccine. Germline CDR1 is LNHDA and CDR2 is SQIVND (reference sequence). This CDR3 has 15 amino acids. Trimming shortened V by 6 bases and J by 0 bases, and 12 bases separated the two germline ends. Only in-frame clones appear in the TCRdb table, and some are missing; sequencing was by immunoSEQ multiplex PCR. The table lists around 130,000 clones, over 90% of them singletons. Findings of the study overall: Just a handful of AZD1222 recipients were seropositive at baseline. In the spike-specific TCR repertoire, nearly half reportedly target unmutated variant regions. When two AZD1222 doses had been given, Spike-specific TCR breadth and depth rose. Repertoires were obtained only post-peak T cell response.

About this clone: The antigen remains undetermined.

The clonotype was recovered from an adult in good health. The V gene is TRBV19, the J gene TRBJ1-5; D unresolved. Here the sequenced sample was peripheral blood, taken on day 0 of AZD1222 vaccination. CDR3 protein: CASRQTSVSNQPQHF. The CDR3 nucleotides are TGTGCCAGTAGACAGACAAGCGTTAGCAATCAGCCCCAGCATTTT.